One sample yielded the 22 T cell receptor beta chains listed below, sequenced in a study of molecular identifiers for immune sequencing clone quantification. TCRdb ran MiXCR on the PCR reads and lists one entry per CDR3 protein. The sample includes 300,000 to 400,000 distinct CDR3 sequences, roughly a quarter of them seen just once. Specimen: naive CD8+ T cells from blood, with Jurkat cell RNA spiked in. As to subset: FACS-sorted CD8+CD4-CCR7+CD45RA+ naive T cells. The receptors were sampled from a human donor in good health. Some libraries in this study had Jurkat cell RNA spiked in.

The chain employs TRBV20-1 and TRBJ2-7; D is undetermined. Trimming pared 1 base from V and 3 bases from J, leaving 16 bases between. The germline gives CDR1 DFQATT, CDR2 SNEGSKA (reference sequence). The CDR3 covers 15 residues. The CDR3 loop reads CSARGNKSPNYEQYF. CDR3 nucleotides: TGCAGTGCTAGAGGTAACAAGAGCCCGAACTACGAGCAGTACTTC.

This clonotype was detected many times. V gene TRBV7-9 combines with J gene TRBJ1-1; TRBD1 might be the D (5 bases). Germline V gives CDR1 SEHNR, CDR2 FQNEAQ (reference sequence). Trimming took off 1 base at V and 4 bases at J, with 10 bases between the two ends. CDR3 size: 14 residues. The CDR3 loop reads CASSLGAGTTEAFF. The CDR3 DNA sequence: TGTGCCAGCAGCTTAGGGGCAGGGACCACTGAAGCTTTCTTT.

V usage is TRBV13 and J usage is TRBJ2-3; possibly TRBD1 for D (6 bases). CDR1 and CDR2 (germline): PRHDT, FYEKMQ (reference sequence). Trimming took 5 bases from V and 0 from J, leaving 15 bases between them. This CDR3 region has 16 residues. The CDR3 sequence is CASSGWDTKSTDTQYF. The CDR3 DNA is TGTGCCAGCAGCGGATGGGACACAAAAAGCACAGATACGCAGTATTTT.

Remarks on this clonotype: Since a much larger clone is just one base distant, this may be a read error. The CDR3 sequence: CASSYRDNERFF. The CDR3 nucleotides read TGTGCCAGCAGCTACCGGGACAATGAGCGGTTCTTC. The rearrangement joins TRBV7-8 to TRBJ2-1; possibly TRBD1 for D (6 bases). The CDR3 covers 12 residues. The V gene's germline CDR1 is SGHVS and CDR2 FQNEAQ.

Turning to this clonotype: This likely comes from a read error, as the CDR3 has no conserved phenylalanine or tryptophan at its end. V gene TRBV6-5 combines with J gene TRBJ2-7; D remains ambiguous. This CDR3 is 15 amino acids long. Germline V gives CDR1 MNHEY, CDR2 SVGAGI. V was clipped by 0 bases and J by 0 bases, with 9 bases between them. CDR3 coding DNA: TGTGCCAGCAGTTACTCCGGGTTTAGCTCCTACGAGCAGTACTAC. Its translation is CASSYSGFSSYEQYY.

Here the CDR3 reads CSASGTTEADTQYF. CDR3 DNA sequence: TGCAGTGCTTCCGGGACTACAGAGGCAGATACGCAGTATTTT. J is TRBJ2-3 and V is TRBV20-1; TRBD2 aligns across 7 bases. Germline V gene sequence: CDR1 DFQATT, CDR2 SNEGSKA (reference sequence). The trim removed 5 bases at V and 4 bases at J, leaving 9 bases unmatched. The CDR3 sequence is 14 residues long.

This clonotype was found a few times. V usage is TRBV28 and J usage is TRBJ2-7; the match to TRBD1 covers 9 bases. There are 16 residues in the CDR3. In germline, CDR1 is MDHEN, CDR2 SYDVKM. Trimming took 4 bases from V and 5 from J; bases not matched to a gene: 12. The DNA of the CDR3 is TGTGCCAGCAGTTACCAACAGGGGGCGGGTTTCCACGAGCAGTACTTC. This translates into CASSYQQGAGFHEQYF.

At least ten counts were recorded for this clonotype. This chain uses TRBV7-9 with TRBJ2-7; 9 bases line up with TRBD2. Germline lookup yields CDR1 SEHNR and CDR2 FQNEAQ (reference sequence). J was trimmed by 0 bases and V by 4 bases; bases with no gene match: 10. The CDR3 is made up of 17 amino acids. As DNA, the CDR3 is TGTGCCAGCAGCTCTACCTCTCTTAGCGGGGGCTCCTACGAGCAGTACTTC. Its translation: CASSSTSLSGGSYEQYF.

This chain connects TRBV29-1 to TRBJ2-2, with D possibly TRBD1 on 6 matching bases. V was cut by 0 bases and J by 2 bases, with 10 bases left in between. CDR1 is SQVTM and CDR2 is ANQGSEA in the germline V gene. The CDR3 has 15 amino acids. The CDR3 coding sequence is TGCAGCGTTGAAGATAGGACAGTCAACACCGGGGAGCTGTTTTTT. The encoded protein is CSVEDRTVNTGELFF.

This clonotype was counted between two and nine times. The V gene is TRBV7-9, the J gene TRBJ1-4, with D possibly matching TRBD1 (5 bases). The CDR3 has 14 amino acids. Germline CDR1 reads SEHNR; CDR2 reads FQNEAQ (reference sequence). With 1 base removed from V and 6 bases from J, the gap between germline ends came to 9 bases. CDR3 nucleotide sequence: TGTGCCAGCAGCTTAGGCGGGGCTGATGAAAAACTGTTTTTT. Amino acids: CASSLGGADEKLFF.

This clonotype came up a few times. This chain joins TRBV4-3 and TRBJ2-1, with D perhaps matching TRBD2 (5 bases). The V gene's germline CDR1 is LGHNA and CDR2 YSLEER. The V gene lost 0 bases and the J gene lost 2 bases, with 14 bases spanning the gap. CDR3 length: 17 residues. The DNA of the CDR3 is TGCGCCAGCAGCCAAGATACCCTAGCAGTAACCTACAATGAGCAGTTCTTC. Its translation is CASSQDTLAVTYNEQFF.

The genes are TRBV15 and TRBJ2-1; D is uncertain. The length of the CDR3 is 13 residues. Trimming took off 3 bases at V and 7 bases at J, with 10 bases between the two ends. Germline CDR1 and CDR2: LNHNV and YYDKDF (reference sequence). CDR3 nucleotides: TGTGCCACCAGCAGCCTACTATTAAATGAGCAGTTCTTC. It is translated as CATSSLLLNEQFF.

V is TRBV12-3 or TRBV12-4 and J is TRBJ2-5, with TRBD1 matching 9 bases. The CDR3 sequence is 15 residues long. V shed 10 bases, J shed 5 bases, and the junction held 14 bases outside the gene matches. The CDR3 spells CATTPRTGVDETQYF. In nucleotides, the CDR3 is TGTGCCACCACACCTCGGACAGGGGTGGATGAGACCCAGTACTTC.

The chain is built from TRBV7-9 and TRBJ2-1; D is perhaps TRBD1 or TRBD2 (6 bases each). V shed 10 bases and J shed 8 bases, with 24 bases lying between them. The germline V gene encodes CDR1 SEHNR and CDR2 FQNEAQ (reference sequence). The CDR3 has 15 amino acids. CDR3 loop: CATPKARGPGDEQFF. In nucleotides, the CDR3 is TGTGCCACCCCTAAAGCCCGGGGGCCCGGCGATGAGCAGTTCTTC.

The V call is TRBV7-6, the J call TRBJ2-2, with D possibly TRBD1 on 6 matching bases. CDR3 size: 18 residues. Germline lookup yields CDR1 SGHVS and CDR2 FNYEAQ. The CDR3 region is CANSLVFMSGTHTGELFF. In DNA form, the CDR3 reads TGTGCTAACAGCTTAGTCTTTATGTCTGGGACACACACCGGGGAGCTGTTTTTT. The full variable domain, completed using reference TRBV7-6 and TRBJ2-2, is GAGVSQSPRYKVTKRGQDVALRCDPISGHVSLYWYRQALGQGPEFLTYFNYEAQQDKSGLPNDRFSAERPEGSISTLTIQRTEQRDSAMYRCANSLVFMSGTHTGELFFGEGSRLTVL.

This clonotype showed up just a few times. The gene calls are TRBV14 and TRBJ1-2, with no clear D. Germline assignment: CDR1 SGHDN and CDR2 FVKESK. V was pared by 1 base and J by 6 bases, with 9 bases between. This CDR3 region has 13 residues. In DNA, the CDR3 is TGTGCCAGCAGCCAAGTTCTGGGGAATGGCTACACCTTC. Amino acids: CASSQVLGNGYTF. The whole variable domain, filled in from reference TRBV14 and TRBJ1-2, reads EAGVTQFPSHSVIEKGQTVTLRCDPISGHDNLYWYRRVMGKEIKFLLHFVKESKQDESGMPNNRFLAERTGGTYSTLKVQPAELEDSGVYFCASSQVLGNGYTFGSGTRLTVV.

There are many counts of this clonotype. This sequence joins TRBV5-4 and TRBJ2-5; TRBD2 aligns across 8 bases. Germline loops: CDR1 SGHNT, CDR2 YYREEE (reference sequence). The trim removed 1 base at V and 2 bases at J, leaving 10 bases unmatched. The CDR3 runs 17 residues. The CDR3 sequence is CASSLHPLAGGQETQYF. The DNA of the CDR3 is TGTGCCAGCAGCTTGCATCCTCTAGCGGGCGGGCAAGAGACCCAGTACTTC.

This clonotype was detected a few times. The chain is built from TRBV4-1 and TRBJ2-1; 9 positions agree with TRBD1. The germline gives CDR1 MGHRA, CDR2 YSYEKL. V was clipped by 4 bases and J by 9 bases; unmatched bases: 13. The CDR3 spans 16 residues. CDR3 in amino acids: CASSPQQTGGSSEQFF. The CDR3 DNA follows: TGCGCCAGCAGCCCGCAACAGACAGGGGGTTCGTCTGAGCAGTTCTTC.

The CDR3 DNA is TGCAGTGTTGCGGCGGGGGGGCGGTTCAGCGGGGAGCTGTTTTTT. Its protein product is CSVAAGGRFSGELFF. This chain uses TRBV20-1 with TRBJ2-2, with 9 bases matching TRBD2. CDR1 is DFQATT and CDR2 is SNEGSKA in the germline V gene (reference sequence). V lost 7 bases to trimming and J lost 7 bases; unmatched junction nucleotides: 13. The CDR3 loop spans 15 amino acids.

This clonotype was counted ten times or more. The V call is TRBV7-9, the J call TRBJ1-1; no clear D gene. V was trimmed by 3 bases and J by 6 bases, leaving 8 bases between them. The CDR3 is 12 amino acids. Germline CDR1 SEHNR, CDR2 FQNEAQ (reference sequence). The CDR3 coding sequence is TGTGCCAGCAGCTTTGGAGTATCTGAAGCTTTCTTT. This encodes CASSFGVSEAFF.

CDR3 in DNA: TGTGCCAGCATCAAAAGGGGAGGTTCCCGCTACGAGCAGTACTTC. Translating it yields CASIKRGGSRYEQYF. The chain links TRBV21-1 to TRBJ2-7; TRBD2, the D gene given by the table, was not confirmed from the DNA. TRBV21-1 is a pseudogene. The CDR3 is 15 residues long.

This clonotype was counted a few times. The chain links TRBV19 to TRBJ1-2; D unresolved. CDR1 LNHDA and CDR2 SQIVND come from the germline V gene (reference sequence). The length of the CDR3 is 11 residues. V gave up 0 bases and J gave up 10 bases, with 6 bases separating them. Written as DNA, the CDR3 is TGTGCCAGTAGTATAGAATTGGACTACACCTTC. This gives the protein CASSIELDYTF.